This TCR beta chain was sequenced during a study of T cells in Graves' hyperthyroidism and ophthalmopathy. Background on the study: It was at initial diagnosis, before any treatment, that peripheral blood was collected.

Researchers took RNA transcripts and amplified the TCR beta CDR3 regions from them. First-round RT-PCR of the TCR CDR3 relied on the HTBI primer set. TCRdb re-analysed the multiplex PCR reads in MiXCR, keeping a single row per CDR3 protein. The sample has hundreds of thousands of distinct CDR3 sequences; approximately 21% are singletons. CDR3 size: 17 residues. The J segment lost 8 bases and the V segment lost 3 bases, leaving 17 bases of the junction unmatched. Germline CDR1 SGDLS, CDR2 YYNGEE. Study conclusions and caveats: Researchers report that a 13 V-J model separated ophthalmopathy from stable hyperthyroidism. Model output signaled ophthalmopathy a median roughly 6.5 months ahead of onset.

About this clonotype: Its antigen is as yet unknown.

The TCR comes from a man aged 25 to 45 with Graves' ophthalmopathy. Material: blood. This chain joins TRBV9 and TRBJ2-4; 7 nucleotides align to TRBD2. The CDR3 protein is CASSAPPPGGGRDIQYF. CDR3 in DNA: TGTGCCAGCAGCGCCCCCCCGCCTGGGGGGGGGAGGGACATTCAGTACTTC.